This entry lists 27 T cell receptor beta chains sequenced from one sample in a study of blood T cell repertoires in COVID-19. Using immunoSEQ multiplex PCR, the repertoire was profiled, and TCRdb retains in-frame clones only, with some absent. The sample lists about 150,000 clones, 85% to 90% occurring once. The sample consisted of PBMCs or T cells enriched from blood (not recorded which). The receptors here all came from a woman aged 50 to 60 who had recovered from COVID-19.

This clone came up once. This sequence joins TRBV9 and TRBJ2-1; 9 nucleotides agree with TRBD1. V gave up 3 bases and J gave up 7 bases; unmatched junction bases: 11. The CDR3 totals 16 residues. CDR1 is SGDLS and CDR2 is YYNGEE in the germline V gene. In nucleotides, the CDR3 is TGTGCCAGCAGCGACGCCCAGGACAGGGGTGAGAATGAGCAGTTCTTC. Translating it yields CASSDAQDRGENEQFF.

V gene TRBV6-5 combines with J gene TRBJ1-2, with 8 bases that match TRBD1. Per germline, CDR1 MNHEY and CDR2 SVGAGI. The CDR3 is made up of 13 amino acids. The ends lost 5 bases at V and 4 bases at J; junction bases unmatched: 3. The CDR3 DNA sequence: TGTGCCAGCAGTCTCACAGGGGGCTATGGCTACACCTTC. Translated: CASSLTGGYGYTF.

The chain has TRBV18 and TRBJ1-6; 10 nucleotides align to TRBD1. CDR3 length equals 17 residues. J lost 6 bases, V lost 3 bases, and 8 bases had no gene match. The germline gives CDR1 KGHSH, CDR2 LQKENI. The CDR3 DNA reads TGTGCCAGCTCACCCGGCCGGGACAGGGGTGTTAATTCACCCCTCCACTTT. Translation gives CASSPGRDRGVNSPLHF.

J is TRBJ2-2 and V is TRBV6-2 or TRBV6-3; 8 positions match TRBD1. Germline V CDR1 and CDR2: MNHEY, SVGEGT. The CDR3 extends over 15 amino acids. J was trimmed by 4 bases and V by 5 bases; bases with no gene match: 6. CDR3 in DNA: TGTGCCAGCAGTGACAGGGGCGCGAGCACCGGGGAGCTGTTTTTT. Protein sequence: CASSDRGASTGELFF.

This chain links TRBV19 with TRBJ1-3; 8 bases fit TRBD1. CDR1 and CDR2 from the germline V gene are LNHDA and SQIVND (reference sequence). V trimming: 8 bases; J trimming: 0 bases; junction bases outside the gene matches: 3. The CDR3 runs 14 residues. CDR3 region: CASWDRISGNTIYF. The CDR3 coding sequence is TGTGCCAGTTGGGACAGGATCTCTGGAAACACCATATATTTT. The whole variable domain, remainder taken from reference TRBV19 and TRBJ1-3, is DGGITQSPKYLFRKEGQNVTLSCEQNLNHDAMYWYRQDPGQGLRLIYYSQIVNDFQKGDIAEGYSVSREKKESFPLTVTSAQKNPTAFYLCASWDRISGNTIYFGEGSWLTVV.

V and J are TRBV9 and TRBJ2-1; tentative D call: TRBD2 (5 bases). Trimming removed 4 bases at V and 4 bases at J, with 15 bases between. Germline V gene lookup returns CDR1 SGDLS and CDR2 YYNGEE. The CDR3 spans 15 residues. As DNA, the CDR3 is TGTGCCAGCAGCCCACCTGCGGGCGGATACAATGAGCAGTTCTTC. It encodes CASSPPAGGYNEQFF.

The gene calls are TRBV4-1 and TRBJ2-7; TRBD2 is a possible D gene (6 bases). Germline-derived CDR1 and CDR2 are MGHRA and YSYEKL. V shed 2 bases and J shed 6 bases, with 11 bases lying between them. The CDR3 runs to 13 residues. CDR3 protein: CASSQIPGVEQYF. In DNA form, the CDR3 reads TGCGCCAGCAGCCAAATTCCGGGGGTCGAGCAGTACTTC.

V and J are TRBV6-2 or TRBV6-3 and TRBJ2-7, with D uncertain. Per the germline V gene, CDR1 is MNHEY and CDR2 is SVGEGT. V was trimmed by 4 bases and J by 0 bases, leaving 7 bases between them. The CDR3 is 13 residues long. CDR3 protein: CASSSQSSYEQYF. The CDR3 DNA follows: TGTGCCAGCAGTTCACAGAGCTCCTACGAGCAGTACTTC.

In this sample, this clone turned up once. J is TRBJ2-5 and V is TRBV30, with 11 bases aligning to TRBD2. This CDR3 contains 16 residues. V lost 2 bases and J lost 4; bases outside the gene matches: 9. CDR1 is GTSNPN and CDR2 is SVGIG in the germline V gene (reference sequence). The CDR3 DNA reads TGTGCCTGGAGTAAGGATCGACTAGCGGGGAGAGAGACCCAGTACTTC. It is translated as CAWSKDRLAGRETQYF.

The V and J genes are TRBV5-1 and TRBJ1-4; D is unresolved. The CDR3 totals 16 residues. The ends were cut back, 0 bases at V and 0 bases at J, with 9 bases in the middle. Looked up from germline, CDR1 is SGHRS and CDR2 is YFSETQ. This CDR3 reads CASSLVGRATNEKLFF. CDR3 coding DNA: TGCGCCAGCAGCTTGGTGGGGAGGGCAACTAATGAAAAACTGTTTTTT.

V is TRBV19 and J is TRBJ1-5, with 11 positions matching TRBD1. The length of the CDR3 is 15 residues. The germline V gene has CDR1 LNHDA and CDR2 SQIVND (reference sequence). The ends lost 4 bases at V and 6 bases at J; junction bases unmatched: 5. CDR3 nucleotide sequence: TGTGCCAGTAGTAGGGACAGGGGGACGGGTCAGCCCCAGCATTTT. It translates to CASSRDRGTGQPQHF.

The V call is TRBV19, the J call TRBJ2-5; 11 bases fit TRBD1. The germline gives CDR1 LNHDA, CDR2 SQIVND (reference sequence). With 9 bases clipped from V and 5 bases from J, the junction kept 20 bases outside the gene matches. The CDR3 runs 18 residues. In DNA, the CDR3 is TGTGCCAGCACCTCCCGGGACAGGGGGATAGCGGGGACTGAGACCCAGTACTTC. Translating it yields CASTSRDRGIAGTETQYF.

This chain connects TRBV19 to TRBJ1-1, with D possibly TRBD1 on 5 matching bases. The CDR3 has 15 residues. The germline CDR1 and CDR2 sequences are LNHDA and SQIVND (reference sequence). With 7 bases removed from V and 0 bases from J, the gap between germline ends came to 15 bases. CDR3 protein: CASTGGAVMNTEAFF. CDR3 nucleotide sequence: TGTGCCAGTACCGGGGGAGCGGTCATGAACACTGAAGCTTTCTTT. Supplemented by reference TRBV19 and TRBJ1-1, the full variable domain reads DGGITQSPKYLFRKEGQNVTLSCEQNLNHDAMYWYRQDPGQGLRLIYYSQIVNDFQKGDIAEGYSVSREKKESFPLTVTSAQKNPTAFYLCASTGGAVMNTEAFFGQGTRLTVV.

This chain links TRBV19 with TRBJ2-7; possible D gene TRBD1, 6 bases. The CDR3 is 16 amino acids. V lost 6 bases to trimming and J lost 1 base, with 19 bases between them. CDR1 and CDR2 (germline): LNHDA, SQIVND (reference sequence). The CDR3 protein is CASRETGSVTSYEQYF. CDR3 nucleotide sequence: TGTGCCAGTAGAGAAACAGGGTCAGTAACATCCTACGAGCAGTACTTC.

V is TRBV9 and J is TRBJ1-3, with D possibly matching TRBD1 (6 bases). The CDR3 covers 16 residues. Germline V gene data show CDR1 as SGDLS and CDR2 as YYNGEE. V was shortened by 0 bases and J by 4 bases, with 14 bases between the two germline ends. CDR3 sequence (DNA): TGTGCCAGCAGCGTAGGGGGGCGAGGGGCCGGAAACACCATATATTTT. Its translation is CASSVGGRGAGNTIYF.

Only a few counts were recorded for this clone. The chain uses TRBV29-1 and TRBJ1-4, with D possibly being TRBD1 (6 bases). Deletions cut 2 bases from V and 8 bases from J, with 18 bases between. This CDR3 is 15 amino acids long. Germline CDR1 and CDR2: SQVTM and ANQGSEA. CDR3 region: CSVETTTGRREKLFF. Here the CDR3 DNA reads TGCAGCGTTGAAACCACCACAGGGCGGAGGGAAAAACTGTTTTTT.

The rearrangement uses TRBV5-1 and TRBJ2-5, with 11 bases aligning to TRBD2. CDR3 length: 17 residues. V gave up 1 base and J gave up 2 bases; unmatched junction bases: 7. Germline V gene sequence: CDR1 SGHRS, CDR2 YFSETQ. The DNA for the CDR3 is TGCGCCAGCAGCTTGCCCACTAGCGGGGGACCTCAAGAGACCCAGTACTTC. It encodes CASSLPTSGGPQETQYF.

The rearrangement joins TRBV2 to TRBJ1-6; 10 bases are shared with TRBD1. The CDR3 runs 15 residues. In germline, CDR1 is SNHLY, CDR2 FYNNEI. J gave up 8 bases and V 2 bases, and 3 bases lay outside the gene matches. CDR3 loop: CASSEMGTGDSPLHF. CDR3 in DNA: TGTGCCAGCAGTGAAATGGGGACAGGGGATTCACCCCTCCACTTT.

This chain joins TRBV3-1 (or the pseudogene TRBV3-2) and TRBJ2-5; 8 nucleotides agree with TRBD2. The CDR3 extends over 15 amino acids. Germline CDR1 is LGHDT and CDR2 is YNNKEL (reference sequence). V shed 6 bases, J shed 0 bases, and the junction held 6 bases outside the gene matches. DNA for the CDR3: TGTGCCAGCAGTCCTGTAGCGGGGTACCAAGAGACCCAGTACTTC. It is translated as CASSPVAGYQETQYF.

Here the CDR3 DNA reads TGTGCCAGCAGCGTAGTACAGGGGAATTCACCCCTCCACTTT. This gives the protein CASSVVQGNSPLHF. J is TRBJ1-6 and V is TRBV9, with 7 bases matching TRBD1. J gave up 7 bases and V 0 bases, and 1 base lay outside the gene matches. The CDR3 runs 14 residues. The germline V gene has CDR1 SGDLS and CDR2 YYNGEE.

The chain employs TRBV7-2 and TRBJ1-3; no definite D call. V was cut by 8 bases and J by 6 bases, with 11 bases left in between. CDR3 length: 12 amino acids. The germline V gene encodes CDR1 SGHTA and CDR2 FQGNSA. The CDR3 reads CASSEVANTIYF. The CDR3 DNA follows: TGTGCCAGCTCCGAGGTGGCAAACACCATATATTTT.

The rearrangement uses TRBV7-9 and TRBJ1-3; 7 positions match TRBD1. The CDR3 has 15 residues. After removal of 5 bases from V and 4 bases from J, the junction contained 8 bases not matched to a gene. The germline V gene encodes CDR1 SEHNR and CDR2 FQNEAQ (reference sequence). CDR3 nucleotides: TGTGCCAGCAGCCCAAACAGGGGAGAGGGAAACACCATATATTTT. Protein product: CASSPNRGEGNTIYF.

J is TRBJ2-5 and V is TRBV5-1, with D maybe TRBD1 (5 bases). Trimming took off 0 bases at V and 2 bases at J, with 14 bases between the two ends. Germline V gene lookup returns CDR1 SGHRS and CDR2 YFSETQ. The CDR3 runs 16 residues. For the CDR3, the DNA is TGCGCCAGCAGCTTGGGCCCCTTGACAGTTCAAGAGACCCAGTACTTC. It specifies CASSLGPLTVQETQYF.

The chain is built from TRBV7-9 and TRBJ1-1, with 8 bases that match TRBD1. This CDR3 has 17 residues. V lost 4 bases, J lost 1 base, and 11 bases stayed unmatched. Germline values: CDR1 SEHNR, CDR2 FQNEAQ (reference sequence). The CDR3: CASSSPGQGVANTEAFF. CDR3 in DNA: TGTGCCAGCAGCTCCCCTGGACAGGGAGTAGCGAACACTGAAGCTTTCTTT.

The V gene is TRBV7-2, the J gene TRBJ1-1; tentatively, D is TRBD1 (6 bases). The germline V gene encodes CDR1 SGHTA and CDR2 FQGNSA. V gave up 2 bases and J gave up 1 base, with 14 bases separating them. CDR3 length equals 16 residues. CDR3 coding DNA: TGTGCCAGCAGCTTAATGGGGGCGGTGGGGAACACTGAAGCTTTCTTT. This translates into CASSLMGAVGNTEAFF.

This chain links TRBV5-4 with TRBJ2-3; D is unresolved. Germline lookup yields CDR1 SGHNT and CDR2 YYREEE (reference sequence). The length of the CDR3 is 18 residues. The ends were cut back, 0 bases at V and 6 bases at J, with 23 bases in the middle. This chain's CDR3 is CASSLGALSSSLVDTQYF. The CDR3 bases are TGTGCCAGCAGCTTGGGAGCCCTATCCTCTTCCCTAGTTGATACGCAGTATTTT. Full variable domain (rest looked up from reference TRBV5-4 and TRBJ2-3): ETGVTQSPTHLIKTRGQQVTLRCSSQSGHNTVSWYQQALGQGPQFIFQYYREEENGRGNFPPRFSGLQFPNYSSELNVNALELDDSALYLCASSLGALSSSLVDTQYFGPGTRLTVL.

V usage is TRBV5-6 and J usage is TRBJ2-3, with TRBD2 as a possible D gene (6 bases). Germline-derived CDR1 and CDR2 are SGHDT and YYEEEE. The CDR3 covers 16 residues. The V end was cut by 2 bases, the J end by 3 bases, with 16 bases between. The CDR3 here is CASSLVGLRYTDTQYF. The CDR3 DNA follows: TGTGCCAGCAGCTTAGTGGGACTGCGTTATACAGATACGCAGTATTTT. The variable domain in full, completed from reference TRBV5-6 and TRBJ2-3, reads DAGVTQSPTHLIKTRGQQVTLRCSPKSGHDTVSWYQQALGQGPQFIFQYYEEEERQRGNFPDRFSGHQFPNYSSELNVNALLLGDSALYLCASSLVGLRYTDTQYFGPGTRLTVL.